This T cell receptor (beta chain) was found in a study of response to subunit inactivated influenza vaccine. MiXCR, run by TCRdb on the RT-PCR reads, gives a single entry per CDR3 protein. In the table there are about 540,000 distinct CDR3 sequences, around 25% of which are singletons. Germline trimming cut 0 bases from V and 13 bases from J; bases unmatched to any gene: 10. Germline V CDR1 and CDR2: DFQATT, SNEGSKA (reference sequence). The CDR3 length is 15 residues. The same data also contributed to another study, on T cells expressing NK-cell markers. In that study: UMIs accompanied the 5'RACE template switching by which TCR beta cDNA was made. Also leading the CD3+CD56-NKG2C+ fraction in a handful of donors were these clonotypes.

Source: CD4+ T cells sorted from PBMCs, taken approximately 13 days after vaccination. The chain combines TRBV20-1 with TRBJ2-1, with 12 bases fitting TRBD2. This TCR came from a man aged 50 to 60 who received an inactivated influenza vaccine. The DNA for the CDR3 is TGCAGTGCTAGAGATTCCATGCAACTAGCGGGGGGCCAGTTCTTC. As protein: CSARDSMQLAGGQFF.